The 5 T cell receptor beta chains presented below share a single source sample, sequenced in a study of cytomegalovirus exposure and HLA in healthy donors. Measured with immunoSEQ multiplex PCR; TCRdb has only the in-frame clones, and not every one. Of fewer than 250,000 clones detected, around 87% appear once; the ten largest clones hold 2.6%. Sequencing was done on a sample of PBMCs. These receptors came from a young man in good health and CMV-seronegative.

The chain combines TRBV7-3 with TRBJ2-3; 7 nucleotides match TRBD2. The CDR3 is 15 amino acids. The germline V gene has CDR1 SGHTA and CDR2 FQGTGA. V shed 4 bases, J shed 8 bases, and the junction held 12 bases outside the gene matches. The CDR3, as DNA: TGTGCCAGCAGCTCCAACTCCTACCGCGGGAGTACGCAGTATTTT. The encoded protein is CASSSNSYRGSTQYF.

The chain uses TRBV19 and TRBJ1-5, with TRBD1 as a possible D gene (5 bases). The V and J ends lost 1 base and 7 bases respectively, with 14 bases between them. This CDR3 has 15 residues. Germline CDR1 reads LNHDA; CDR2 reads SQIVND (reference sequence). The CDR3 DNA is TGTGCCAGTAGTATAGGCGGGCAGCGGGGGCAGCCCCAGCATTTT. Protein sequence: CASSIGGQRGQPQHF. The full variable domain, with the rest looked up from reference TRBV19 and TRBJ1-5, is DGGITQSPKYLFRKEGQNVTLSCEQNLNHDAMYWYRQDPGQGLRLIYYSQIVNDFQKGDIAEGYSVSREKKESFPLTVTSAQKNPTAFYLCASSIGGQRGQPQHFGDGTRLSIL.

V usage is TRBV27 and J usage is TRBJ1-1; D ambiguous. Germline V gene data show CDR1 as MNHEY and CDR2 as SMNVEV (reference sequence). V was trimmed by 2 bases and J by 1 base, leaving 5 bases between them. The CDR3 totals 13 residues. The CDR3 region has the DNA TGTGCCAGCAGTTTAGCACAGAACACTGAAGCTTTCTTT. Translation: CASSLAQNTEAFF.

This clone has a count of ten or more. This rearrangement joins TRBV4-2 to TRBJ2-7; 9 nucleotides line up with TRBD2. Germline CDR1 and CDR2: LGHNA and YNFKEQ. V dropped 0 bases and J dropped 2; count of bases not matched to a gene: 5. The CDR3 covers 16 residues. CDR3 amino acids: CASSQEPLAGPYEQYF. DNA for the CDR3: TGTGCCAGCAGCCAAGAGCCGCTAGCGGGGCCCTACGAGCAGTACTTC.

The chain joins TRBV9 to TRBJ2-7; 12 nucleotides agree with TRBD2. The CDR3 extends over 18 amino acids. J lost 5 bases, V lost 2 bases, and 14 bases had no gene match. Germline V lookup: CDR1 SGDLS, CDR2 YYNGEE. The CDR3 loop is CASSVEGLAGGPSNEQYF. As DNA, the CDR3 is TGTGCCAGCAGCGTTGAGGGCCTAGCGGGGGGGCCCTCGAACGAGCAGTACTTC.